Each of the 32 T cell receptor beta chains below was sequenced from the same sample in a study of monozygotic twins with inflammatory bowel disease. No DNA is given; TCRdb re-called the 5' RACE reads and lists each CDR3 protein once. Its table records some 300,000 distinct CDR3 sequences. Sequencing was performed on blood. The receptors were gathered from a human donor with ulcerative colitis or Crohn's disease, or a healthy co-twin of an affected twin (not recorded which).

The CDR3 loop is CASSSDRIATNEKLFF. V gene TRBV7-2 combines with J gene TRBJ1-4; absent DNA, TCRdb's TRBD1 call cannot be checked. Germline CDR1 reads SGHTA; CDR2 reads FQGNSA. This CDR3 comprises 16 residues.

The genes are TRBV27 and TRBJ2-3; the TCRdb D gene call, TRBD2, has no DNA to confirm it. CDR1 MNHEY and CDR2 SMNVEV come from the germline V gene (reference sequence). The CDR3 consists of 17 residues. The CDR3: CASSLNGTPRGADTQYF.

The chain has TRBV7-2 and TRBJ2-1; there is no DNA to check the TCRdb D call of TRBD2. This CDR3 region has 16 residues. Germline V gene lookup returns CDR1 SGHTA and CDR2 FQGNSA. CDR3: CASSRRAGVLYNEQFF.

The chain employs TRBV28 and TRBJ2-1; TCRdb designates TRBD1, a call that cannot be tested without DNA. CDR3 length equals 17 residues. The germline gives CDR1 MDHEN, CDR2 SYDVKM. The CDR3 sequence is CASSPWGVAVQYNEQFF.

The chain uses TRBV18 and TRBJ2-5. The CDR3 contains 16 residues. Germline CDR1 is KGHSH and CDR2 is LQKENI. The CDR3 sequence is CASSPPSPGVQETQYF. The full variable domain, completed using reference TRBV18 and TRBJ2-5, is NAGVMQNPRHLVRRRGQEARLRCSPMKGHSHVYWYRQLPEEGLKFMVYLQKENIIDESGMPKERFSAEFPKEGPSILRIQQVVRGDSAAYFCASSPPSPGVQETQYFGPGTRLLVL.

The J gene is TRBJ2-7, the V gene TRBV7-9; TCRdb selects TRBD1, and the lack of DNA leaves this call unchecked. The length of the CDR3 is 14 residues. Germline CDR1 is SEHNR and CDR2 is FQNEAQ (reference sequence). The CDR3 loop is CASTPQAGGNEQYF.

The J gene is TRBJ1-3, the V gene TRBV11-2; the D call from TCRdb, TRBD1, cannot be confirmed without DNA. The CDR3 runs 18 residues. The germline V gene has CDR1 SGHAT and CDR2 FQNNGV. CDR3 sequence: CASSLPVVQGTSGNTIYF.

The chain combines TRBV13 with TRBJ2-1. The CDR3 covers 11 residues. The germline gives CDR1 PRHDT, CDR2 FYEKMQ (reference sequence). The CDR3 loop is CASRGENEQFF.

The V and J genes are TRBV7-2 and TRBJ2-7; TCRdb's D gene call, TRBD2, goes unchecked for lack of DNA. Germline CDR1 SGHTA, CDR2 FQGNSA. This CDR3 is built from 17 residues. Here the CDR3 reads CASSQTRKGGIRHEQYF.

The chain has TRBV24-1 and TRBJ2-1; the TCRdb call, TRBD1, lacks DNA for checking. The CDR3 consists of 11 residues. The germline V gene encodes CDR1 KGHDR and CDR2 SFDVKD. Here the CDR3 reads CATSGGASQFF.

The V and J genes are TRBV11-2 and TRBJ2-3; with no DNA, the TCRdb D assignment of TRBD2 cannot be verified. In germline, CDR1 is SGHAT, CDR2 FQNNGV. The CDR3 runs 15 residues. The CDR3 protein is CASSLFGGGTDTQYF.

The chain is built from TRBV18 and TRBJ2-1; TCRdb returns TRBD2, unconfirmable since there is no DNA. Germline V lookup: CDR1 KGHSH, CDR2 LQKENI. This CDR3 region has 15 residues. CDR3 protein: CASSAGTSGSSEQFF.

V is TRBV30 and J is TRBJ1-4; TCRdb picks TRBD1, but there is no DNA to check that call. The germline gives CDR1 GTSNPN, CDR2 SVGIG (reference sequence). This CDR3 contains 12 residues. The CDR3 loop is CANGFPYEKLFF.

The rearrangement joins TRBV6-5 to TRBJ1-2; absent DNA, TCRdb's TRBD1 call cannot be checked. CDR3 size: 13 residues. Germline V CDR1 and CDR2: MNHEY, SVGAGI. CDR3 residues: CASSWGDRVGYTF.

CDR3 protein: CASSSNWRHSNYEQYF. V and J are TRBV21-1 and TRBJ2-7; TCRdb's assignment of TRBD2 cannot be checked, as there is no DNA. TRBV21-1 is classified as a pseudogene. The CDR3 length is 16 residues.

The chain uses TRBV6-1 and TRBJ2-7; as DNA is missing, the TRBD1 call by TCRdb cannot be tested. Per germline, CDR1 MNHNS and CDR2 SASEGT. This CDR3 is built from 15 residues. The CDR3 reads CASSSSRAFSDEQYF.

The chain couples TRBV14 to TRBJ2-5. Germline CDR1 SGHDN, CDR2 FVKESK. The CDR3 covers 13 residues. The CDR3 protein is CASSGHSLGTQYF. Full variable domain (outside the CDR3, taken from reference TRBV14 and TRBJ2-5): EAGVTQFPSHSVIEKGQTVTLRCDPISGHDNLYWYRRVMGKEIKFLLHFVKESKQDESGMPNNRFLAERTGGTYSTLKVQPAELEDSGVYFCASSGHSLGTQYFGPGTRLLVL.

CDR3 sequence: CASSFTREQFF. The chain uses TRBV12-3 or TRBV12-4 and TRBJ2-1. This CDR3 contains 11 residues.

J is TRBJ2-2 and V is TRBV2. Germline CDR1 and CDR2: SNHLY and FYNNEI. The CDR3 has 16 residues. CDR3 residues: CASRERTGSNTGELFF.

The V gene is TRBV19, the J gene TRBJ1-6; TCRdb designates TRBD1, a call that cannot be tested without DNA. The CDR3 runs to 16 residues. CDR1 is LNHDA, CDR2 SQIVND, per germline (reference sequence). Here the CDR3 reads CASRIEDRAYNSPLHF.

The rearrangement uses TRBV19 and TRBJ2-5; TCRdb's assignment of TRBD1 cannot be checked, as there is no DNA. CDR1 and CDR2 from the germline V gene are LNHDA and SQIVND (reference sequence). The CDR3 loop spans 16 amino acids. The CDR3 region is CASSMRVRGYQETQYF.

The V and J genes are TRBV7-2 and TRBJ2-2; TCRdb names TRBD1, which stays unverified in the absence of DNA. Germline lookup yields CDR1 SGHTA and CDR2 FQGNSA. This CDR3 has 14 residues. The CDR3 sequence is CASSPTGGIGELFF.

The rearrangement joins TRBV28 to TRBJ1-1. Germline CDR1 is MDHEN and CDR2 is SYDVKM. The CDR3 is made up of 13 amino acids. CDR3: CASSWALNTEAFF.

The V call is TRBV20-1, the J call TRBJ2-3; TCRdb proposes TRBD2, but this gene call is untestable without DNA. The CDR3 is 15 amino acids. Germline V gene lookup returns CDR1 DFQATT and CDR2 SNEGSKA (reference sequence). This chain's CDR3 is CSASLFRGYTDTQYF.

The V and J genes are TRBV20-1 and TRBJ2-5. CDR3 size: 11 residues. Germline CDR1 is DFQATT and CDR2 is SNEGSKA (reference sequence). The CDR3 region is CSATPGETQYF.

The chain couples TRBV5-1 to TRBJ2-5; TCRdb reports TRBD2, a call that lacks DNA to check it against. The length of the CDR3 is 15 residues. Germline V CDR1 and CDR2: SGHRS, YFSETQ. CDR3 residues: CASSARRVGSETQYF.

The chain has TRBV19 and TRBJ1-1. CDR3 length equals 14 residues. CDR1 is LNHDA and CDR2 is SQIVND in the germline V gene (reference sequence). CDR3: CASSIVTRNTEAFF.

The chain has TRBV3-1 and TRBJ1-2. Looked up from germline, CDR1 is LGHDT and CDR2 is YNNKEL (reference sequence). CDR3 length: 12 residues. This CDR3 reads CASSQGNYGYTF.

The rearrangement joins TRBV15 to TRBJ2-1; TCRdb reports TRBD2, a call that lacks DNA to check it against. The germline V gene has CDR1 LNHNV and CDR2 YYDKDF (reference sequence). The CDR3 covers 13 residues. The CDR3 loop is CATGGPTYNEQFF.

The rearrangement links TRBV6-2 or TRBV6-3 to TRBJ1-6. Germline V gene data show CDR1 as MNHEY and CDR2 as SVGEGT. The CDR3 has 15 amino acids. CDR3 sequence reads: CASSLEQWGNSPLHF.

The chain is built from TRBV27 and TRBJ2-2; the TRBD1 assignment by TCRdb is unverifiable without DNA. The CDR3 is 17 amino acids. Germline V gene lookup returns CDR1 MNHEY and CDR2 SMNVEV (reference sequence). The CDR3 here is CASSTQGGRGGTGELFF.

CDR3 sequence reads: CASSFPVVAGQETQYF. The V gene is TRBV7-3, the J gene TRBJ2-5; no DNA is available, so the TRBD2 call from TCRdb remains unchecked. The CDR3 is 16 residues long. CDR1 and CDR2 from the germline V gene are SGHTA and FQGTGA.